A single sample gave rise to the 23 T cell receptor beta chains below, sequenced in a study of CD8+CD57+ T cells in acquired aplastic anemia (dated by TCRdb to 2017 to 2018). The sequencer listed for this sample is Illumina HiSeq 2000. Profiling of TCR beta VDJ combinations and CDR3 sequences used genomic DNA as the template. Clones were called with MiXCR by TCRdb after fastp trimmed the public reads at Q25, and only in-frame beta chains were retained. Each CDR3 protein gets just one entry, which takes the most common genes and DNA from the rows behind it. A total of approximately 250,000 distinct CDR3 sequences appear in this sample, roughly 80% of them only once. About two fifths of the sample comes from the top ten. Expansion of CD8+CD57+ cells had been shown by flow cytometry in the patients chosen for sequencing. The sequencing sample was made of sorted CD4+, CD8+, or CD8+CD57+ T cells (not recorded which) from PBMCs. The receptor set was obtained from a human donor with aplastic anemia.

About this clonotype itself: A much larger clone is a single base away; this may be a read error. Here the CDR3 omits its conserved ending phenylalanine or tryptophan, so a read error is the likely source. The DNA is omitted, as the CDR3 cannot be located on it reliably, and the CDR3 follows TCRdb's listing. This chain uses TRBV2 with TRBJ2-3; TRBD1, the table's D call, was not compared with the DNA. Germline CDR1 SNHLY, CDR2 FYNNEI. The CDR3 is 13 amino acids in total, end residues counted. The CDR3 spells CASSDGGTDEQFL.

This clonotype was recorded a few times. One junction end does not reproduce the germline sequence, and a read error may be involved. This chain joins TRBV9 and TRBJ2-3, with 13 bases matching TRBD2. CDR1 is SGDLS and CDR2 is YYNGEE in the germline V gene. The CDR3 length is 14 residues. The CDR3 bases are TGTGCCAGCAGCCCCTGGACTAGCGGGAGTAATGAGCATTTT. Protein product: CASSPWTSGSNEHF.

Remarks on this clonotype: Compared with germline, one end of the junction differs, possibly owing to a read error. The rearrangement joins TRBV19 to TRBJ1-1; 7 bases fit TRBD1. Germline V gene lookup returns CDR1 LNHDA and CDR2 SQIVND (reference sequence). This CDR3 region has 15 residues. The CDR3 region is CASSLAMTGNNEHFF. In DNA form, the CDR3 reads TGTGCCAGCAGCTTAGCTATGACAGGGAACAATGAGCATTTCTTC.

This clonotype was observed a single time. This CDR3 is missing its conserved last phenylalanine or tryptophan, likely due to a read error. Because the CDR3's place on the DNA is in doubt, the DNA is left out and the CDR3 is given as listed by TCRdb. This chain joins TRBV12-3 or TRBV12-4 and TRBJ2-1; the table's D gene call, TRBD1, was not cross checked with the DNA. The CDR3 is 13 residues long, ends included. The chain's CDR3 is CASRQGSEPQHFG.

The chain employs TRBV10-3 and TRBJ2-2; D remains ambiguous. Per the germline V gene, CDR1 is ENHRY and CDR2 is SYGVKD. Deletions cut 4 bases from V and 1 base from J, with 4 bases between. The CDR3 contains 13 residues. The CDR3 spells CAISGQNTGELFF. The CDR3 nucleotides read TGTGCCATCAGTGGACAGAACACCGGGGAGCTGTTTTTT.

On this clonotype: A read error may produce the germline difference seen at one junction end. The J gene is TRBJ2-3, the V gene TRBV7-9; 11 bases match TRBD2. This CDR3 comprises 14 residues. The germline V gene has CDR1 SEHNR and CDR2 FQNEAQ (reference sequence). The CDR3 DNA reads as TGTGCCAGCACCCTAGCGGGGGGTCCCGCTGCGGCCAACTTT. Its translation is CASTLAGGPAAANF. Full variable domain (missing parts from reference TRBV7-9 and TRBJ2-3): DTGVSQNPRHKITKRGQNVTFRCDPISEHNRLYWYRQTLGQGPEFLTYFQNEAQLEKSRLLSDRFSAERPKGSFSTLEIQRTEQGDSAMYLCASTLAGGPAAANFGPGTRLTVL.

Worth noting for this clonotype: No conserved phenylalanine or tryptophan is present at the end of the CDR3, so a read error is the likely explanation. Because the CDR3's place on the DNA is in doubt, the DNA is left out and the CDR3 is given as listed by TCRdb. The CDR3 is CASGDGVTGTPEVFP. The chain joins TRBV2 to TRBJ1-1; the table gives TRBD1 as D, unverified against the DNA. The CDR3 totals 15 residues, both ends included. The germline V gene has CDR1 SNHLY and CDR2 FYNNEI.

In regard to this clonotype: The CDR3 does not close with the conserved phenylalanine or tryptophan, likely indicating a read error. This chain joins TRBV7-8 and TRBJ2-1; D tentatively reads TRBD1 or TRBD2 (5 bases each). The CDR3 is made up of 15 amino acids. The germline V gene has CDR1 SGHVS and CDR2 FQNEAQ. V dropped 0 bases and J dropped 6 bases, with 12 bases sitting between them. The CDR3 DNA reads as TGTGCCAGCAGCTTAGCGGGAGTTGGGGCCAATGAGCAGTTCCTC. It is translated as CASSLAGVGANEQFL.

Regarding this clonotype: One junction end disagrees with the germline gene, perhaps due to a read error. The rearrangement uses TRBV7-2 and TRBJ1-6; 9 bases fit TRBD1. Germline V lookup: CDR1 SGHTA, CDR2 FQGNSA. This CDR3 region has 14 residues. The CDR3 region has the DNA TGTGCCAGCAGACTGACAGGGGGAAATTCTCCCCACCACTTT. As protein: CASRLTGGNSPHHF.

The rearrangement uses TRBV29-1 and TRBJ2-1, with TRBD2 matching over 13 bases. Germline V lookup: CDR1 SQVTM, CDR2 ANQGSEA. This CDR3 is 12 amino acids long. V shed 7 bases and J 8 bases; nucleotides not matched to a gene: 2. DNA of the CDR3: TGCAGCGGGACTAGCGGGAGACATGAGCAGTTCTTC. This translates into CSGTSGRHEQFF.

Points on this clonotype: One junction end disagrees with the germline gene, perhaps due to a read error. The chain carries TRBV9 and TRBJ2-3; TRBD2 matches at 7 bases. Per germline, CDR1 SGDLS and CDR2 YYNGEE. The CDR3 contains 14 residues. Here the CDR3 DNA reads TGTGCCAGCAGCGTAGCGGGAGGTCCCGATACTCAGGATTTT. It yields the protein CASSVAGGPDTQDF.

The rearrangement links TRBV19 to TRBJ2-6; tentative D call: TRBD2 (6 bases). CDR1 LNHDA and CDR2 SQIVND come from the germline V gene (reference sequence). CDR3 length: 16 residues. Between the trimmed V and J ends, which lost 5 bases and 2 bases, there was a span of 13 bases. The CDR3 here is CASSPDGGAGANVLTF. As DNA, the CDR3 is TGTGCCAGTAGTCCCGATGGAGGGGCTGGGGCCAACGTCCTGACTTTC. The full variable domain, its missing parts supplied by reference TRBV19 and TRBJ2-6, is DGGITQSPKYLFRKEGQNVTLSCEQNLNHDAMYWYRQDPGQGLRLIYYSQIVNDFQKGDIAEGYSVSREKKESFPLTVTSAQKNPTAFYLCASSPDGGAGANVLTFGAGSRLTVL.

This chain joins TRBV25-1 and TRBJ2-5; 7 bases are a match to TRBD1. CDR3 length equals 14 residues. Trimming removed 6 bases from V and 1 base from J; junction bases left unmatched: 5. Per germline, CDR1 MGHDK and CDR2 SYGVNS. The CDR3 spells CASSPDRSQETQYF. The CDR3 coding sequence is TGTGCCAGCAGCCCGGACAGGAGCCAAGAGACCCAGTACTTC.

This clonotype was observed at least ten times. The chain uses TRBV2 and TRBJ2-2; 7 bases are a match to TRBD2. Trimming took 8 bases from V and 2 from J; bases not matched to a gene: 5. Looked up from germline, CDR1 is SNHLY and CDR2 is FYNNEI. This CDR3 has 14 residues. In DNA form, the CDR3 reads TGTGCCAGCGGGGCTAGCGGAAACACCGGGGAGCTGTTTTTT. Its translation: CASGASGNTGELFF.

The CDR3 nucleotides read TGTGCCAGTAGAAAAGGGTCTGAACCAGGGGCCGAGCAGTACTTC. Amino acids: CASRKGSEPGAEQYF. The chain uses TRBV19 and TRBJ2-1; D perhaps matches TRBD1 (6 bases). Gene TRBJ2-7 matches the end of the DNA better, so the J call may be wrong. Germline lookup yields CDR1 LNHDA and CDR2 SQIVND (reference sequence). The CDR3 contains 15 residues.

This clonotype was detected only once. J is TRBJ2-6 and V is TRBV7-3; TRBD2 is a possible D gene (6 bases). CDR1 and CDR2 (germline): SGHTA, FQGTGA. The length of the CDR3 is 15 residues. Trimming shortened V by 6 bases and J by 19 bases, and 28 bases separated the two germline ends. Here the CDR3 DNA reads TGTGCCAGCAGTCCGAGGCGGGGATCAGGCTCACCCCTCACTTTC. This codes for CASSPRRGSGSPLTF.

The chain employs TRBV5-6 and TRBJ1-1; D gene uncertain. CDR3 length: 14 residues. The germline CDR1 and CDR2 sequences are SGHDT and YYEEEE. V lost 4 bases, J lost 4 bases, and 14 bases lay in between. Written as DNA, the CDR3 is TGTGCCAGCAGCCTAGAGCCGGAAATCACTGAAGCTTTCTTT. Its protein product is CASSLEPEITEAFF.

Points on this clonotype: The junction does not match germline at one end; this may be a read error. The V and J genes are TRBV7-9 and TRBJ1-6; D is uncertain. Germline CDR1 and CDR2: SEHNR and FQNEAQ (reference sequence). The CDR3 totals 19 residues. CDR3 coding DNA: TGCACCAGCAGCTTGGAAGGCCACATTGGAGGTATCCATAATTCACCCCTCCACTTT. Translating gives CTSSLEGHIGGIHNSPLHF.

This clonotype was recorded only once. One end of the junction fails to match germline, which may point to a read error. The chain has TRBV7-3 and TRBJ2-7, with a possible D match to TRBD2 (6 bases). Germline V lookup: CDR1 SGHTA, CDR2 FQGTGA. The CDR3 is 14 amino acids. Here the CDR3 DNA reads TGTGCCAGCAGCTTGGCGGGGCGCGGGTACTACCATGAGTTC. Its protein product is CASSLAGRGYYHEF.

Worth noting for this clonotype: As the CDR3 is not closed by the conserved phenylalanine or tryptophan, this likely results from a read error. The DNA is left out, because the CDR3 cannot be placed on it with certainty; the CDR3 is given as TCRdb lists it. This chain links TRBV2 with TRBJ1-2; the D segment call TRBD1 is taken from the table without a DNA check. The CDR3 region is 16 residues in length, termini included. Germline V lookup: CDR1 SNHLY, CDR2 FYNNEI. CDR3 sequence reads: CASGAGGRGLEYFGTC.

This clonotype was seen many times. V gene TRBV27 combines with J gene TRBJ2-1, with 7 bases identical to TRBD1. Germline CDR1 and CDR2: MNHEY and SMNVEV (reference sequence). This CDR3 is built from 14 residues. The ends lost 6 bases at V and 3 bases at J; junction bases unmatched: 5. CDR3 sequence (DNA): TGTGCCAGCAGACACCGGGACAGCTACAATGAGCAGTTCTTC. It is translated as CASRHRDSYNEQFF.

On this clonotype: The CDR3 does not close with the conserved phenylalanine or tryptophan, likely indicating a read error. The DNA is left out, because the CDR3 cannot be placed on it with certainty; the CDR3 is given as TCRdb lists it. This chain uses TRBV7-8 with TRBJ2-2. The V gene's germline CDR1 is SGHVS and CDR2 FQNEAQ. The CDR3 is 12 residues long, ends included. Here the CDR3 reads CASSLVRGELLL.

The chain recombines TRBV5-6 with TRBJ1-2, with D perhaps matching TRBD1 (5 bases). The CDR3 runs 16 residues. V lost 4 bases and J lost 5, with 21 bases in between. Germline CDR1 SGHDT, CDR2 YYEEEE. For the CDR3, the DNA is TGTGCCAGCAGCGGGGGGAGTAACGGGCTCGTATATGGCTACACCTTC. It is translated as CASSGGSNGLVYGYTF.